This T cell receptor beta chain was profiled in a study of early T cells in non-severe SARS-CoV-2 infection. Study-wide background: Bulk RNA isolated from unsorted whole blood underwent sequencing; chains were not paired.

The CDR3 covers 16 residues. V was pared by 0 bases and J by 5 bases, with 5 bases of the junction left unmatched. In germline, CDR1 is KGHDR, CDR2 SFDVKD. Overall study results and limits: The study's VDJdb matching favored anti-spike CD8 responses and missed private and CD4 specificities.

This clonotype appeared many times. Its target is not known. Attached unique molecular identifiers marked individual cDNA molecules. TCRdb passed the 5' RACE reads through MiXCR, listing each CDR3 protein once. The repertoire holds 40,000 or so distinct CDR3 sequences, with 5.4% as singletons. The source of this sequence is an adult who was a healthcare worker with PCR-confirmed SARS-CoV-2 infection or an uninfected control (not recorded which). The chain couples TRBV24-1 to TRBJ2-1; 8 nucleotides line up with TRBD1. Material: whole blood, obtained at baseline. DNA for the CDR3: TGTGCCACCAGTGATTTGGAGGACAGGGCCAACAATGAGCAGTTCTTC. It encodes CATSDLEDRANNEQFF.